The 27 T cell receptor beta chains below all came from one sample that was sequenced in a study of technical replicates of blood from a handful of donors. TCRdb's table, derived via immunoSEQ multiplex PCR, lists solely in-frame clones and lacks some. The profile covers about 58,000 clones, with about 95% appearing a single time and around 3% taken by the ten largest. The specimen was PBMCs. All receptors come from a human donor in good health. Some clones in this sample may be carry-over from other donors' samples.

The chain employs TRBV30 and TRBJ1-3; D unresolved. CDR3 length: 15 residues. V was shortened by 1 base and J by 0 bases, with 10 bases between the two germline ends. The V gene's germline CDR1 is GTSNPN and CDR2 SVGIG (reference sequence). In DNA, the CDR3 is TGTGCCTGGAGTGGCGCTAGGCACTCTGGAAACACCATATATTTT. This codes for CAWSGARHSGNTIYF.

This clone was observed a handful of times. This chain connects TRBV5-1 to TRBJ2-7; 13 nucleotides match TRBD2. The CDR3 is made up of 16 amino acids. Per germline, CDR1 SGHRS and CDR2 YFSETQ. Trimming took 3 bases from V and 5 from J; bases not matched to a gene: 8. The CDR3 region has the DNA TGCGCCAGCAGCTCGACTAGCGGGGGGACCTTTCACGAGCAGTACTTC. Protein product: CASSSTSGGTFHEQYF.

The chain employs TRBV5-6 and TRBJ2-1, with D maybe TRBD2 (6 bases). Germline assignment: CDR1 SGHDT and CDR2 YYEEEE. The CDR3 contains 12 residues. The germline V and J ends were trimmed by 0 bases and 9 bases, with 7 bases remaining between them. The CDR3: CASSLVGGEQFF. The CDR3 DNA reads TGTGCCAGCAGCTTGGTGGGGGGTGAGCAGTTCTTC.

The chain recombines TRBV5-1 with TRBJ2-7; 8 nucleotides align to TRBD1. The V and J ends lost 3 bases and 2 bases, in that order; junction bases with no gene match: 10. This CDR3 has 16 amino acids. Germline V gives CDR1 SGHRS, CDR2 YFSETQ. The CDR3 protein is CASSWLPGTGTYEQYF. CDR3 DNA sequence: TGCGCCAGCAGCTGGCTCCCTGGGACAGGTACCTACGAGCAGTACTTC.

Remarks on this clone: One end of the junction does not line up with germline, which may come from a read error. CDR3 amino acids: CSVVRGNIGELFF. In DNA, the CDR3 is TGCAGCGTCGTGCGGGGGAACATCGGGGAGCTGTTTTTT. The chain has TRBV29-1 and TRBJ2-2, with TRBD2 matching 7 bases. The germline gives CDR1 SQVTM, CDR2 ANQGSEA. This CDR3 contains 13 residues.

In its sample, this clone was seen once. The J gene is TRBJ1-1, the V gene TRBV4-1; a possible D gene is TRBD1 (5 bases). CDR1 is MGHRA, CDR2 YSYEKL, per germline. The CDR3 runs 14 residues. Trimming removed 0 bases from V and 5 bases from J, with 10 bases in between. The CDR3 region has the DNA TGCGCCAGCAGCCAAGATCCAGGGAGGACTGAAGCTTTCTTT. Residues: CASSQDPGRTEAFF.

The chain links TRBV4-3 to TRBJ1-5; 7 bases agree with TRBD1. This CDR3 has 14 amino acids. Trimming removed 3 bases from V and 4 bases from J; junction bases left unmatched: 3. CDR1 LGHNA and CDR2 YSLEER come from the germline V gene. The CDR3 here is CASSQDRKNQPQHF. The CDR3 DNA reads as TGCGCCAGCAGCCAGGACAGGAAGAATCAGCCCCAGCATTTT.

The CDR3 protein is CASSASGSYNEQFF. The CDR3 nucleotides are TGTGCCAGCAGCGCTAGCGGCTCCTACAATGAGCAGTTCTTC. The chain couples TRBV5-8 to TRBJ2-1, with 7 bases matching TRBD2. Per germline, CDR1 SGHTS and CDR2 YDEGEE. With V trimmed by 4 bases and J by 0 bases, 1 base remained unmatched. The CDR3 covers 14 residues.

V is TRBV2 and J is TRBJ2-3; the D is unclear. The CDR3 is made up of 13 amino acids. Deletions cut 4 bases from V and 4 bases from J, with 9 bases between. Germline lookup yields CDR1 SNHLY and CDR2 FYNNEI. The CDR3 DNA follows: TGTGCCAGCAGTGCGACACGTTCAGATACGCAGTATTTT. Translation gives CASSATRSDTQYF.

This clone was counted once. CDR3: CASSSGSTRFNYGYTF. The DNA for the CDR3 is TGTGCCAGCAGTTCGGGATCCACCCGATTTAACTATGGCTACACCTTC. The rearrangement uses TRBV6-5 and TRBJ1-2, with unresolved D. The CDR3 is 16 amino acids. Between the trimmed V and J ends, which lost 4 bases and 1 base, there was a span of 16 bases. Looked up from germline, CDR1 is MNHEY and CDR2 is SVGAGI.

The chain links TRBV30 to TRBJ2-1; 9 positions match TRBD2. This CDR3 comprises 15 residues. V gave up 2 bases and J gave up 7 bases; unmatched junction bases: 9. Per the germline V gene, CDR1 is GTSNPN and CDR2 is SVGIG (reference sequence). Here the CDR3 reads CAWSSLGLASNEQFF. CDR3 sequence (DNA): TGTGCCTGGAGTTCCCTCGGACTAGCGTCAAATGAGCAGTTCTTC.

The chain has TRBV12-5 and TRBJ2-1, with 7 bases matching TRBD2. J lost 13 bases, V lost 1 base, and 4 bases had no gene match. The germline gives CDR1 LGHNT, CDR2 FRNRAP. The CDR3 runs 12 residues. The CDR3 sequence: CASGLGSGPQFF. DNA of the CDR3: TGTGCTAGTGGTTTGGGTAGCGGGCCCCAGTTCTTC.

The gene calls are TRBV23-1 and TRBJ2-7, with 14 bases identical to TRBD2. TRBV23-1 is labeled an ORF, and its function is uncertain. Trimming cost V 0 bases and J 7 bases; bases outside gene matches: 8. This CDR3 is 17 amino acids long. CDR3 sequence (DNA): TGCGCCAGCAGTCAATCGGGGACTAGCGGGGGAGGTCATGAGCAGTACTTC. It translates to CASSQSGTSGGGHEQYF.

Turning to this clone: Other DNA variants within this sample encode the same CDR3. CDR3 region: CAWSVDSNYGYTF. The CDR3 DNA is TGTGCCTGGAGTGTCGACAGTAACTATGGCTACACCTTC. The chain uses TRBV30 and TRBJ1-2; weak D call: TRBD1 (5 bases). The CDR3 extends over 13 amino acids. Trimming removed 0 bases from V and 1 base from J, with 6 bases in between. Germline-derived CDR1 and CDR2 are GTSNPN and SVGIG (reference sequence).

The V gene is TRBV11-2, the J gene TRBJ2-1, with 15 bases that match TRBD2. The germline gives CDR1 SGHAT, CDR2 FQNNGV. This CDR3 is built from 18 residues. Unmatched junction bases numbered 13, after V lost 4 bases and J lost 9 bases. The DNA of the CDR3 is TGTGCCAGCAGCTCTGTCCCGGGACTAGCGGGAGGTATGGGTGAGCAGTTCTTC. Translation: CASSSVPGLAGGMGEQFF.

This chain joins TRBV5-3 and TRBJ2-3; the D gene is possibly TRBD1 (6 bases). TRBV5-3 is marked as an open reading frame, function uncertain. The V end was cut by 3 bases, the J end by 0 bases, with 14 bases between. CDR3 length: 16 amino acids. CDR3 amino acids: CARSSTRGSSTDTQYF. In DNA, the CDR3 is TGTGCCAGAAGCTCCACCAGGGGCTCGAGCACAGATACGCAGTATTTT.

The chain is built from TRBV29-1 and TRBJ1-2, with 7 nucleotides matching TRBD1. Germline CDR1 reads SQVTM; CDR2 reads ANQGSEA. This CDR3 spans 12 amino acids. The V gene end was trimmed by 5 bases and the J gene end by 5 bases; junction bases not matched to a gene: 5. CDR3: CSVIQQGYGYTF. The CDR3 DNA sequence: TGCAGCGTTATTCAACAGGGGTATGGCTACACCTTC.

The chain has TRBV15 and TRBJ2-1; tentatively, D is TRBD2 (7 bases). With 1 base removed from V and 7 bases from J, the gap between germline ends came to 17 bases. This CDR3 has 16 residues. Germline CDR1 is LNHNV and CDR2 is YYDKDF (reference sequence). The CDR3 DNA is TGTGCCACCAGCAGAGTTGGACTAGAGGGGGGAAATGAGCAGTTCTTC. It translates to CATSRVGLEGGNEQFF. The full variable domain, with the rest looked up from reference TRBV15 and TRBJ2-1, is DAMVIQNPRYQVTQFGKPVTLSCSQTLNHNVMYWYQQKSSQAPKLLFHYYDKDFNNEADTPDNFQSRRPNTSFCFLDIRSPGLGDTAMYLCATSRVGLEGGNEQFFGPGTRLTVL.

The chain employs TRBV4-3 and TRBJ2-7, with D perhaps TRBD1 (6 bases). This CDR3 has 14 amino acids. The V end was cut by 0 bases, the J end by 2 bases, with 8 bases between. Germline CDR1 reads LGHNA; CDR2 reads YSLEER. In nucleotides, the CDR3 is TGCGCCAGCAGCCAAGATACAGGGACCTACGAGCAGTACTTC. Amino acids: CASSQDTGTYEQYF.

This clone was found once. V usage is TRBV4-3 and J usage is TRBJ2-7; D is ambiguous. Trimming removed 1 base from V and 3 bases from J, with 7 bases in between. This CDR3 has 13 amino acids. Per germline, CDR1 LGHNA and CDR2 YSLEER. The CDR3 DNA reads as TGCGCCAGCAGCCAAGCTGTCCTCTACGAGCAGTACTTC. Encoded protein: CASSQAVLYEQYF.

This chain uses TRBV5-1 with TRBJ2-5; 7 bases match TRBD1. This CDR3 contains 14 residues. V dropped 2 bases and J dropped 2; count of bases not matched to a gene: 3. CDR1 and CDR2 from the germline V gene are SGHRS and YFSETQ. In DNA, the CDR3 is TGCGCCAGCAGCTTCTCGGGACAGCAAGAGACCCAGTACTTC. Amino acid sequence: CASSFSGQQETQYF.

The chain's CDR3 is CATSRDRQGQYYGYTF. CDR3 bases: TGTGCCACCAGCAGAGATCGTCAGGGGCAATACTATGGCTACACCTTC. This rearrangement joins TRBV15 to TRBJ1-2, with D perhaps TRBD1 (6 bases). The CDR3 has 16 amino acids. The germline CDR1 and CDR2 sequences are LNHNV and YYDKDF (reference sequence). Trimming stripped 0 bases from V and 3 bases from J, with 14 bases between.

The chain couples TRBV2 to TRBJ1-2, with 7 bases identical to TRBD1. J lost 3 bases, V lost 3 bases, and 7 bases had no gene match. This CDR3 is built from 15 residues. CDR1 is SNHLY, CDR2 FYNNEI, per germline. The DNA for the CDR3 is TGTGCCAGCAGTGAGGAGACAGGGTTGGACTATGGCTACACCTTC. This translates into CASSEETGLDYGYTF.

The CDR3 DNA is TGTGCCAGCAGTTACTCGAGTACCGGCGGCTATGGCTACACCTTC. Amino acids: CASSYSSTGGYGYTF. The rearrangement joins TRBV6-5 to TRBJ1-2; no reliable D call. Germline CDR1 MNHEY, CDR2 SVGAGI. The CDR3 consists of 15 residues. Trimming took 0 bases from V and 4 from J, leaving 12 bases between them.

The rearrangement links TRBV7-8 to TRBJ1-5, with D unresolved. Germline V gene lookup returns CDR1 SGHVS and CDR2 FQNEAQ. CDR3 length: 14 amino acids. V was shortened by 5 bases and J by 3 bases, with 11 bases between the two germline ends. CDR3 loop: CASSVQQDNQPQHF. CDR3 sequence (DNA): TGTGCCAGCAGCGTACAGCAAGACAATCAGCCCCAGCATTTT.

The table lists this clone with a count of one. This chain links TRBV27 with TRBJ1-2, with TRBD1 matching over 12 bases. From germline, CDR1 is MNHEY and CDR2 SMNVEV (reference sequence). The V segment lost 4 bases and the J segment 8 bases; nucleotides outside the gene matches: 8. The CDR3 extends over 15 amino acids. The CDR3 nucleotides read TGTGCCAGCAGTTGGGGACAGGGGGCTCCAGGGGGCTACACCTTC. Encoded protein: CASSWGQGAPGGYTF.

The chain is built from TRBV4-2 and TRBJ2-1, with 12 bases lining up with TRBD2. The CDR3 runs 16 residues. Germline V lookup: CDR1 LGHNA, CDR2 YNFKEQ. V was pared by 3 bases and J by 7 bases, with 7 bases of the junction left unmatched. This CDR3 is CASSQGTSGGRNEQFF. For the CDR3, the DNA is TGTGCCAGCAGCCAGGGAACTAGCGGGGGGCGGAATGAGCAGTTCTTC.